The 32 T cell receptor beta chains below come from one sample, sequenced in a study of T cell repertoires in aging, cancer and after chemotherapy. Rearranged V-D-J TRB sequences were amplified with a mixed TRB-A/B primer pool. One entry per CDR3 protein results from TCRdb running MiXCR on the multiplex PCR reads. Here the sample spans some 7,000 distinct CDR3 sequences, 40% being singletons. Amplification of TCR beta used genomic DNA extracted from peripheral blood. Sequencing was performed on blood. The receptors originated from a human donor in good health.

The genes are TRBV6-1 and TRBJ2-7; 11 bases align to TRBD1. CDR3 size: 15 residues. With 5 bases clipped from V and 2 bases from J, the junction kept 5 bases outside the gene matches. The germline V gene encodes CDR1 MNHNS and CDR2 SASEGT. Here the CDR3 reads CASSYGTGGAYEQYF. The CDR3 DNA reads TGTGCCAGCAGTTACGGGACAGGGGGAGCCTACGAGCAGTACTTC.

This clonotype came up a few times. The rearrangement links TRBV29-1 to TRBJ1-4; D may be TRBD1 (6 bases). Trimming shortened V by 6 bases and J by 0 bases, and 11 bases separated the two germline ends. The CDR3 covers 14 residues. Looked up from germline, CDR1 is SQVTM and CDR2 is ANQGSEA. This CDR3 is CSVGTGSTNEKLFF. The CDR3 nucleotides are TGCAGCGTAGGAACAGGGTCAACTAATGAAAAACTGTTTTTT.

The chain combines TRBV6-1 with TRBJ2-3, with 7 nucleotides matching TRBD1. Germline V gives CDR1 MNHNS, CDR2 SASEGT. Trimming at V came to 5 bases and at J to 10 bases, leaving 6 bases not matched to a gene. This CDR3 contains 12 residues. This CDR3 is CASSIRTGPQYF. The CDR3 DNA sequence: TGTGCCAGCAGTATACGGACAGGCCCGCAGTATTTT.

A few counts support this clonotype. The rearrangement links TRBV6-5 to TRBJ2-3; D is tentatively TRBD1 or TRBD2 (5 bases each). V lost 2 bases to trimming and J lost 3 bases, with 15 bases between them. This CDR3 spans 16 amino acids. Looked up from germline, CDR1 is MNHEY and CDR2 is SVGAGI. The chain's CDR3 is CASSYLGAWGTDTQYF. The CDR3 DNA reads TGTGCCAGCAGTTACCTAGGGGCGTGGGGGACAGATACGCAGTATTTT.

CDR3 nucleotide sequence: TGTGCCAGCAGTCCCCCGGGACAGGTGGACGAGCAGTACTTC. Translating it yields CASSPPGQVDEQYF. The chain employs TRBV27 and TRBJ2-7, with 8 positions matching TRBD1. CDR1 and CDR2 (germline): MNHEY, SMNVEV (reference sequence). The V gene end was trimmed by 5 bases and the J gene end by 5 bases; junction bases not matched to a gene: 8. The CDR3 totals 14 residues.

The chain couples TRBV4-2 to TRBJ2-7, with a possible D match to TRBD2 (5 bases). The germline gives CDR1 LGHNA, CDR2 YNFKEQ. Trimming cost V 0 bases and J 3 bases, with 21 bases left between them. This CDR3 is built from 18 residues. The CDR3 loop is CASSQDSEGLPSVYEQYF. The CDR3 region has the DNA TGTGCCAGCAGCCAAGATTCTGAGGGCCTGCCTTCTGTCTACGAGCAGTACTTC.

Points on this clonotype: A read error may account for a junction end that differs from germline. The genes are TRBV10-3 and TRBJ2-4, with 8 bases aligning to TRBD1. CDR1 ENHRY and CDR2 SYGVKD come from the germline V gene. This CDR3 spans 16 amino acids. The CDR3 is CASSESAGGSLNIQYF. CDR3 in DNA: TGCGCCAGCAGTGAGTCGGCAGGGGGCTCCCTAAACATTCAGTACTTC.

The V gene is TRBV5-4, the J gene TRBJ1-1, with 8 bases fitting TRBD1. The CDR3 runs 15 residues. Germline V lookup: CDR1 SGHNT, CDR2 YYREEE (reference sequence). Trimming cost V 4 bases and J 1 base; bases outside gene matches: 6. The CDR3 protein is CASSPDRVWNTEAFF. The CDR3 DNA is TGTGCCAGCAGCCCGGACAGGGTTTGGAACACTGAAGCTTTCTTT.

This clonotype came up a few times. The rearrangement joins TRBV20-1 to TRBJ1-6; D gene uncertain. The germline V and J ends were trimmed by 4 bases and 6 bases, with 10 bases remaining between them. Germline loops: CDR1 DFQATT, CDR2 SNEGSKA (reference sequence). The CDR3 covers 13 residues. In DNA, the CDR3 is TGCAGTGCTAACCGCGCCGCTAATTCACCCCTCCACTTT. Amino acids: CSANRAANSPLHF.

The chain couples TRBV20-1 to TRBJ1-2; no reliable D call. Germline lookup yields CDR1 DFQATT and CDR2 SNEGSKA (reference sequence). Deletions cut 0 bases from V and 5 bases from J, with 10 bases between. The length of the CDR3 is 13 residues. CDR3 nucleotides: TGCAGTGCTAGAGATCAGCCGGAATATGGCTACACCTTC. This encodes CSARDQPEYGYTF.

The chain couples TRBV7-9 to TRBJ2-7; D remains ambiguous. The V end was cut by 1 base, the J end by 0 bases, with 7 bases between. This CDR3 is 14 amino acids long. The germline V gene encodes CDR1 SEHNR and CDR2 FQNEAQ (reference sequence). The CDR3 region has the DNA TGTGCCAGCAGCTTAGTGGGCAACTCCTACGAGCAGTACTTC. As protein: CASSLVGNSYEQYF.

CDR3 region: CASSTLRGAFSYNEQFF. Written as DNA, the CDR3 is TGTGCCAGTAGTACCCTAAGAGGGGCGTTCTCCTACAATGAGCAGTTCTTC. The rearrangement joins TRBV19 to TRBJ2-1, with D perhaps being TRBD1 or TRBD2 (5 bases each). There are 17 residues in the CDR3. Germline V gene sequence: CDR1 LNHDA, CDR2 SQIVND (reference sequence). V shed 4 bases and J shed 0 bases, with 16 bases lying between them.

The chain is built from TRBV6-5 and TRBJ1-1; no reliable D call. CDR3 length: 15 amino acids. The V end lost 0 bases, the J end lost 0 bases, and 8 bases lay between the germline ends. Per germline, CDR1 MNHEY and CDR2 SVGAGI. The DNA for the CDR3 is TGTGCCAGCAGTTACTCGAACAGAATGAACACTGAAGCTTTCTTT. Translating gives CASSYSNRMNTEAFF.

This chain joins TRBV11-2 and TRBJ2-1; unclear D gene. Trimming removed 1 base from V and 7 bases from J, with 8 bases in between. Germline loops: CDR1 SGHAT, CDR2 FQNNGV. This CDR3 spans 13 amino acids. The CDR3: CASSLGAANEQFF. The DNA for the CDR3 is TGTGCCAGCAGCTTAGGGGCAGCAAATGAGCAGTTCTTC.

This clonotype was detected only a few times. DNA of the CDR3: TGTGCCACCAGCAGACCCCGGACAGGGGCCTACGAGCAGTACTTC. Encoded protein: CATSRPRTGAYEQYF. This chain connects TRBV15 to TRBJ2-7; 9 nucleotides match TRBD1. Germline V gene data show CDR1 as LNHNV and CDR2 as YYDKDF (reference sequence). Unmatched junction bases numbered 4, after V lost 2 bases and J lost 2 bases. The CDR3 is made up of 15 amino acids.

J is TRBJ2-7 and V is TRBV7-9; 9 bases are shared with TRBD1. CDR1 is SEHNR and CDR2 is FQNEAQ in the germline V gene (reference sequence). This CDR3 has 17 residues. V shed 6 bases, J shed 0 bases, and the junction held 12 bases outside the gene matches. Here the CDR3 reads CASRGDRVPASSYEQYF. CDR3 nucleotides: TGTGCCAGCAGAGGGGACAGGGTACCCGCGAGCTCCTACGAGCAGTACTTC.

The chain recombines TRBV4-2 with TRBJ2-7; TRBD2 agrees at 12 bases. The CDR3 covers 16 residues. Trimming removed 0 bases from V and 4 bases from J; junction bases left unmatched: 4. Germline lookup yields CDR1 LGHNA and CDR2 YNFKEQ. Here the CDR3 reads CASSQEPSGGAYEQYF. CDR3 coding DNA: TGTGCCAGCAGCCAAGAGCCTAGCGGGGGGGCGTACGAGCAGTACTTC.

This clonotype came up once. V and J are TRBV10-2 and TRBJ2-7, with 9 bases identical to TRBD1. Trimming removed 9 bases from V and 3 bases from J; junction bases left unmatched: 3. CDR1 is WSHSY, CDR2 SAAADI, per germline. The CDR3 has 12 residues. The DNA of the CDR3 is TGCGCCAGTGCGGGACAGGGCTACGAGCAGTACTTC. It specifies CASAGQGYEQYF.

Points on this clonotype: It may be a read error: a sequence one base away is much more abundant. The chain recombines TRBV12-3 or TRBV12-4 with TRBJ1-2; tentative D call: TRBD1 (6 bases). CDR3 length: 13 residues. CDR3: CASSLRGRRGCTF. The DNA for the CDR3 is TGTGCCAGCAGTTTACGGGGGCGCCGGGGCTGCACCTTC.

Comment on this clonotype: This may arise from a read error, as a much more abundant clone is one base away. The chain couples TRBV6-4 to TRBJ1-2; a possible D gene is TRBD1 (5 bases). The CDR3 has 13 residues. Germline lookup yields CDR1 MRHNA and CDR2 SNTAGT. CDR3 residues: CVSSDSGEGGYTF. CDR3 bases: TGTGTCAGCAGTGACTCGGGGGAGGGCGGCTACACCTTC.

The chain joins TRBV4-1 to TRBJ2-2; D is uncertain. CDR3 length equals 16 residues. Trimming shortened V by 1 base and J by 2 bases, and 11 bases separated the two germline ends. The germline V gene encodes CDR1 MGHRA and CDR2 YSYEKL. CDR3 loop: CASSQGATQNTGELFF. The CDR3 DNA sequence: TGCGCCAGCAGCCAAGGAGCCACCCAAAACACCGGGGAGCTGTTTTTT.

This sequence joins TRBV7-2 and TRBJ1-3; unclear D gene. V was pared by 0 bases and J by 3 bases, with 9 bases between. The V gene's germline CDR1 is SGHTA and CDR2 FQGNSA. This CDR3 comprises 15 residues. CDR3 residues: CASSLAGIIGNTIYF. CDR3 DNA sequence: TGTGCCAGCAGCTTAGCAGGGATCATTGGAAACACCATATATTTT. The complete variable domain, with remaining parts taken from reference TRBV7-2 and TRBJ1-3, reads GAGVSQSPSNKVTEKGKDVELRCDPISGHTALYWYRQSLGQGLEFLIYFQGNSAPDKSGLPSDRFSAERTGGSVSTLTIQRTQQEDSAVYLCASSLAGIIGNTIYFGEGSWLTVV.

The J gene is TRBJ1-2, the V gene TRBV4-3; TRBD1 agrees at 9 bases. Germline V gene data show CDR1 as LGHNA and CDR2 as YSLEER. Germline trimming cut 1 base from V and 8 bases from J; bases unmatched to any gene: 5. The CDR3 totals 14 residues. For the CDR3, the DNA is TGCGCCAGCAGCCAAGGGACAGGGGCAGGGGGCTACACCTTC. Its protein product is CASSQGTGAGGYTF.

This clonotype has more than one count but fewer than ten. V gene TRBV10-2 combines with J gene TRBJ2-6, with a tentative D call TRBD2 (5 bases). Germline-derived CDR1 and CDR2 are WSHSY and SAAADI. V lost 8 bases, J lost 1 base, and 6 bases lay in between. The CDR3 spans 13 residues. Here the CDR3 DNA reads TGCGCCAGCCGCGGGTCTGGGGCCAACGTCCTGACTTTC. Residues: CASRGSGANVLTF.

The chain is built from TRBV10-2 and TRBJ2-2; 11 nucleotides align to TRBD2. Looked up from germline, CDR1 is WSHSY and CDR2 is SAAADI. The CDR3 is made up of 15 amino acids. The J segment lost 5 bases and the V segment lost 6 bases, leaving 5 bases of the junction unmatched. This chain's CDR3 is CASRVAGGRTGELFF. The DNA for the CDR3 is TGCGCCAGCAGAGTAGCGGGGGGGAGGACCGGGGAGCTGTTTTTT.

This clonotype was seen a few times. The rearrangement uses TRBV4-3 and TRBJ2-7; tentative D call: TRBD2 (6 bases). CDR3 size: 14 residues. The V gene's germline CDR1 is LGHNA and CDR2 YSLEER. V lost 1 base and J lost 0, with 7 bases in between. This CDR3 is CASSQASVSYEQYF. In nucleotides, the CDR3 is TGCGCCAGCAGCCAAGCTAGCGTCTCCTACGAGCAGTACTTC.

The V gene is TRBV27, the J gene TRBJ1-2; D not resolved. Trimming cost V 2 bases and J 3 bases, with 10 bases left between them. The CDR3 has 14 amino acids. Germline lookup yields CDR1 MNHEY and CDR2 SMNVEV (reference sequence). The CDR3 DNA reads TGTGCCAGCAGTTTAAACATGGCAGACTATGGCTACACCTTC. Its protein is CASSLNMADYGYTF.

The rearrangement uses TRBV19 and TRBJ1-3; D uncertain. This CDR3 spans 13 amino acids. In germline, CDR1 is LNHDA, CDR2 SQIVND (reference sequence). Trimming took off 2 bases at V and 3 bases at J, with 5 bases between the two ends. CDR3 sequence (DNA): TGTGCCAGTAGTATACATGTTGGAAACACCATATATTTT. As protein: CASSIHVGNTIYF.

CDR3 coding DNA: TGTGCCAGCAGTTCGTCCGGGACTAGGCACACCGGGGAGCTGTTTTTT. Protein product: CASSSSGTRHTGELFF. The chain couples TRBV12-3 or TRBV12-4 to TRBJ2-2, with TRBD2 matching 8 bases. The CDR3 extends over 16 amino acids. V was clipped by 4 bases and J by 3 bases; unmatched bases: 7.

A few counts support this clonotype. CDR3 sequence reads: CAWSRGEQETQYF. The CDR3 DNA follows: TGTGCCTGGAGTCGTGGCGAACAAGAGACCCAGTACTTC. The J gene is TRBJ2-5, the V gene TRBV30; the D is unclear. Trimming cost V 2 bases and J 2 bases, with 9 bases left between them. CDR1 GTSNPN and CDR2 SVGIG come from the germline V gene (reference sequence). The CDR3 covers 13 residues.

The chain combines TRBV9 with TRBJ1-2; TRBD1 might be the D (6 bases). The CDR3 is made up of 18 amino acids. Germline assignment: CDR1 SGDLS and CDR2 YYNGEE. Deletions cut 3 bases from V and 0 bases from J, with 21 bases between. The CDR3 loop reads CASSGGGATVPANYGYTF. In DNA, the CDR3 is TGTGCCAGCAGCGGTGGGGGGGCGACAGTCCCAGCTAACTATGGCTACACCTTC.

The rearrangement joins TRBV30 to TRBJ2-5, with no clear D. V gave up 1 base and J gave up 2 bases, with 14 bases separating them. There are 15 residues in the CDR3. Germline CDR1 is GTSNPN and CDR2 is SVGIG (reference sequence). The CDR3 here is CAWSAERALQETQYF. CDR3 coding DNA: TGTGCCTGGAGTGCCGAAAGAGCCTTGCAAGAGACCCAGTACTTC.